The 14 T cell receptor beta chains below come from one sample, sequenced in a study of cytomegalovirus exposure and HLA in healthy donors. Both 60 Vbeta primers and 13 Jbeta primers went into the PCR. TCRdb's copy holds only in-frame clones and misses some; the assay was immunoSEQ multiplex PCR. The sample lists more than 110,000 clones, almost 80% occurring once. Sequenced: PBMCs. Receptors were obtained from a man aged 18 to 30 in good health and CMV-seronegative.

The chain recombines TRBV5-5 with TRBJ1-2; 9 bases agree with TRBD1. V dropped 4 bases and J dropped 5; count of bases not matched to a gene: 6. The CDR3 loop spans 14 amino acids. Germline CDR1 and CDR2: SGHKS and YYEKEE (reference sequence). In DNA form, the CDR3 reads TGTGCCAGCAGCGCAGGACAGGGGTGGTATGGCTACACCTTC. This encodes CASSAGQGWYGYTF.

This clone was counted a few times. The chain employs TRBV27 and TRBJ1-5, with 8 bases that match TRBD1. CDR1 MNHEY and CDR2 SMNVEV come from the germline V gene (reference sequence). The CDR3 loop spans 16 amino acids. Trimming at V came to 6 bases and at J to 7 bases, leaving 14 bases not matched to a gene. CDR3 residues: CASSPYDRGGGQPQHF. CDR3 coding DNA: TGTGCCAGCAGCCCCTATGACAGGGGCGGAGGGCAGCCCCAGCATTTT.

The J gene is TRBJ1-5, the V gene TRBV7-9; 9 bases line up with TRBD1. Germline trimming cut 6 bases from V and 7 bases from J; bases unmatched to any gene: 7. The length of the CDR3 is 14 residues. Germline values: CDR1 SEHNR, CDR2 FQNEAQ (reference sequence). The CDR3 loop reads CASSHPGQGQPQHF. Here the CDR3 DNA reads TGTGCCAGCAGTCATCCGGGACAGGGACAGCCCCAGCATTTT.

V is TRBV10-1 and J is TRBJ1-1; possible D gene TRBD1, 6 bases. V dropped 7 bases and J dropped 0 bases, with 12 bases sitting between them. The CDR3 length is 14 residues. The germline CDR1 and CDR2 sequences are WNHNN and SYGVQD (reference sequence). CDR3 sequence reads: CASTSQGLNTEAFF. In nucleotides, the CDR3 is TGCGCCAGCACGTCACAGGGTTTGAACACTGAAGCTTTCTTT.

The rearrangement joins TRBV13 to TRBJ1-2; 11 bases fit TRBD1. This CDR3 region has 15 residues. Unmatched junction bases numbered 5, after V lost 3 bases and J lost 5 bases. Per germline, CDR1 PRHDT and CDR2 FYEKMQ (reference sequence). In DNA, the CDR3 is TGTGCCAGCAGCTTTGGGACAGGGGGTGGGTATGGCTACACCTTC. Its translation is CASSFGTGGGYGYTF.

The genes are TRBV5-1 and TRBJ1-4; TRBD1 agrees at 7 bases. The CDR3 is made up of 16 amino acids. Trimming at V came to 4 bases and at J to 0 bases, leaving 6 bases not matched to a gene. Germline assignment: CDR1 SGHRS and CDR2 YFSETQ. CDR3 residues: CASSKTGSTTNEKLFF. CDR3 in DNA: TGCGCCAGCAGCAAGACAGGGTCGACAACTAATGAAAAACTGTTTTTT.

V gene TRBV9 combines with J gene TRBJ1-2, with TRBD1 identical over 8 bases. After removal of 0 bases from V and 1 base from J, the junction contained 2 bases not matched to a gene. CDR3 length: 15 residues. Germline assignment: CDR1 SGDLS and CDR2 YYNGEE. The DNA of the CDR3 is TGTGCCAGCAGCGTAGGACAGGGGATTAACTATGGCTACACCTTC. Its translation is CASSVGQGINYGYTF.

J is TRBJ2-5 and V is TRBV30, with 8 bases aligning to TRBD1. The last part of the DNA fits TRBJ2-7 better; the J call may be wrong. The CDR3 runs to 14 residues. Germline CDR1 and CDR2: GTSNPN and SVGIG (reference sequence). DNA of the CDR3: TGTGCCTGGAGTGCCCAGGACAGGGCCCACGAGCAGTACTTC. Its protein is CAWSAQDRAHEQYF.

The V and J genes are TRBV7-8 and TRBJ2-6, with D possibly matching TRBD1 (7 bases). V lost 4 bases to trimming and J lost 0 bases, with 16 bases between them. The length of the CDR3 is 18 residues. Germline V gene lookup returns CDR1 SGHVS and CDR2 FQNEAQ. The CDR3 DNA reads TGTGCCAGCAGCTCCCCCGCGGGACAGTACTCTGGGGCCAACGTCCTGACTTTC. This gives the protein CASSSPAGQYSGANVLTF.

The V gene is TRBV18, the J gene TRBJ2-1, with a weak D call TRBD1 (6 bases). The germline gives CDR1 KGHSH, CDR2 LQKENI. The CDR3 length is 12 residues. Trimming removed 0 bases from V and 9 bases from J, with 6 bases in between. The CDR3 spells CASSPPQGEQFF. The DNA of the CDR3 is TGTGCCAGCTCACCACCACAGGGTGAGCAGTTCTTC.

The CDR3 nucleotides are TGTGCCAGCAGCTTAGCGCAGGGGGAGACCCAGTACTTC. Translated: CASSLAQGETQYF. The chain couples TRBV7-9 to TRBJ2-5, with D possibly matching TRBD1 (6 bases). V was cut by 0 bases and J by 5 bases, with 7 bases left in between. Germline CDR1 and CDR2: SEHNR and FQNEAQ (reference sequence). CDR3 length: 13 amino acids.

The J gene is TRBJ2-1, the V gene TRBV12-5; D not certain. This CDR3 has 13 residues. Trimming cost V 0 bases and J 4 bases, with 4 bases left between them. CDR1 is LGHNT, CDR2 FRNRAP, per germline. CDR3 sequence: CASGLVQYNEQFF. DNA of the CDR3: TGTGCTAGTGGTTTGGTTCAGTACAATGAGCAGTTCTTC. Drawing the rest from reference TRBV12-5 and TRBJ2-1, the complete variable domain is DARVTQTPRHKVTEMGQEVTMRCQPILGHNTVFWYRQTMMQGLELLAYFRNRAPLDDSGMPKDRFSAEMPDATLATLKIQPSEPRDSAVYFCASGLVQYNEQFFGPGTRLTVL.

This sequence joins TRBV2 and TRBJ1-1, with unresolved D. Trimming shortened V by 11 bases and J by 2 bases, and 9 bases separated the two germline ends. CDR3 length equals 11 residues. Germline CDR1 reads SNHLY; CDR2 reads FYNNEI. CDR3 coding DNA: TGTGCCCACGGGGAAAACACTGAAGCTTTCTTT. Residues: CAHGENTEAFF.

The chain links TRBV18 to TRBJ1-5, with 7 nucleotides matching TRBD1. J lost 3 bases, V lost 3 bases, and 8 bases had no gene match. CDR1 is KGHSH and CDR2 is LQKENI in the germline V gene. The CDR3 loop spans 16 amino acids. CDR3 loop: CASSPRQGRANQPQHF. CDR3 in DNA: TGTGCCAGCTCACCGCGACAGGGAAGGGCCAATCAGCCCCAGCATTTT. The variable domain in full, completed from reference TRBV18 and TRBJ1-5, reads NAGVMQNPRHLVRRRGQEARLRCSPMKGHSHVYWYRQLPEEGLKFMVYLQKENIIDESGMPKERFSAEFPKEGPSILRIQQVVRGDSAAYFCASSPRQGRANQPQHFGDGTRLSIL.